These 23 T cell receptor beta chains came from one sample sequenced in a study of blood T cell repertoires in COVID-19 (dated by TCRdb to the early 2020s). The method was the immunoSEQ multiplex PCR assay. TCRdb retrieved this table from immuneACCESS and kept in-frame rearrangements only. Not all clones are present; in checked studies, unresolved V genes account for under half, and no reason is known for the remainder. This sample gives approximately 170,000 clones in total; 82% of them show up just once. More than 9% of the sample comes from the top ten. Source material: peripheral blood. Every receptor here comes from an elderly woman with active or convalescent COVID-19.

The CDR3 loop is CASSLGGDEQFF. The CDR3 DNA sequence: TGCGCCAGCAGCTTGGGCGGCGATGAGCAGTTCTTC. V gene TRBV5-1 combines with J gene TRBJ2-1; D call uncertain. Germline lookup yields CDR1 SGHRS and CDR2 YFSETQ. The CDR3 is made up of 12 amino acids. V was pared by 0 bases and J by 8 bases, with 6 bases between.

The rearrangement uses TRBV19 and TRBJ2-7; tentatively, D is TRBD2 (5 bases). Germline assignment: CDR1 LNHDA and CDR2 SQIVND (reference sequence). The CDR3 is 13 amino acids. Trimming pared 3 bases from V and 4 bases from J, leaving 10 bases between. This CDR3 is CASSIAGPYEQYF. For the CDR3, the DNA is TGTGCCAGTAGTATTGCGGGTCCGTACGAGCAGTACTTC.

This rearrangement joins TRBV6-5 to TRBJ1-1; TRBD1 agrees at 11 bases. Germline trimming cut 6 bases from V and 0 bases from J; bases unmatched to any gene: 3. Per the germline V gene, CDR1 is MNHEY and CDR2 is SVGAGI. This CDR3 is built from 15 residues. CDR3 region: CASRWDRGMNTEAFF. In DNA form, the CDR3 reads TGTGCCAGCAGATGGGACAGGGGGATGAACACTGAAGCTTTCTTT.

This clone was detected only once. The V gene is TRBV10-3, the J gene TRBJ1-4; TRBD1 is a possible D gene (5 bases). The germline V gene encodes CDR1 ENHRY and CDR2 SYGVKD. V was clipped by 0 bases and J by 2 bases, with 10 bases between them. This CDR3 spans 16 amino acids. The CDR3 protein is CAISESSTATNEKLFF. CDR3 in DNA: TGTGCCATCAGTGAGTCGTCGACAGCTACTAATGAAAAACTGTTTTTT.

This chain joins TRBV9 and TRBJ1-1; no firm D call. The germline gives CDR1 SGDLS, CDR2 YYNGEE. The CDR3 length is 14 residues. Trimming took off 4 bases at V and 5 bases at J, with 15 bases between the two ends. The CDR3 sequence is CASSLTPRETEAFF. In DNA form, the CDR3 reads TGTGCCAGCAGCCTCACTCCCCGGGAAACTGAAGCTTTCTTT.

V is TRBV5-5 and J is TRBJ1-4; weak D call: TRBD1 (5 bases). The CDR3 covers 12 residues. V lost 2 bases and J lost 13, with 12 bases in between. CDR1 and CDR2 (germline): SGHKS, YYEKEE (reference sequence). This CDR3 is CASSFDPDRLFF. The CDR3 nucleotides are TGTGCCAGCAGCTTCGACCCCGACAGACTGTTTTTT.

Note on this clone: This same CDR3 is encoded by further DNA sequences in the sample. The rearrangement uses TRBV28 and TRBJ2-1; no reliable D call. Trimming stripped 6 bases from V and 2 bases from J, with 11 bases between. CDR1 MDHEN and CDR2 SYDVKM come from the germline V gene. This CDR3 spans 14 amino acids. This CDR3 reads CASSLTGAYNEQFF. CDR3 nucleotide sequence: TGTGCCAGCAGCCTCACCGGAGCCTACAATGAGCAGTTCTTC.

The chain is built from TRBV6-5 and TRBJ2-7; 11 nucleotides line up with TRBD2. This CDR3 has 14 residues. Germline V gene data show CDR1 as MNHEY and CDR2 as SVGAGI. Losses at the gene ends were 6 bases for V and 7 bases for J; bases not matched to a gene: 8. The CDR3 region is CASSQTSGVYEQYF. The CDR3 DNA reads TGTGCCAGCAGCCAGACTAGCGGGGTTTATGAGCAGTACTTC.

The table lists this clone with a few counts. This sequence joins TRBV19 and TRBJ1-1; TRBD1 aligns across 7 bases. Germline V gene sequence: CDR1 LNHDA, CDR2 SQIVND (reference sequence). This CDR3 is 15 amino acids long. J gave up 0 bases and V 6 bases, and 7 bases lay outside the gene matches. CDR3 nucleotides: TGTGCCAGTAGGCCGGACAGGACGATGAACACTGAAGCTTTCTTT. Translation: CASRPDRTMNTEAFF.

The V gene is TRBV19, the J gene TRBJ1-6; D gene unclear. Germline CDR1 LNHDA, CDR2 SQIVND (reference sequence). V was clipped by 5 bases and J by 7 bases, with 15 bases between them. The CDR3 contains 15 residues. The CDR3 sequence is CASSLLTTQNSPLHF. CDR3 nucleotides: TGTGCCAGTAGTTTACTGACAACCCAGAATTCACCCCTCCACTTT. Using reference TRBV19 and TRBJ1-6 for the parts outside the CDR3, the full variable domain is DGGITQSPKYLFRKEGQNVTLSCEQNLNHDAMYWYRQDPGQGLRLIYYSQIVNDFQKGDIAEGYSVSREKKESFPLTVTSAQKNPTAFYLCASSLLTTQNSPLHFGNGTRLTVT.

The genes are TRBV7-2 and TRBJ2-3; 7 positions match TRBD2. This CDR3 is built from 15 residues. J was trimmed by 0 bases and V by 3 bases; bases with no gene match: 3. Germline loops: CDR1 SGHTA, CDR2 FQGNSA. CDR3 coding DNA: TGTGCCAGCAGCTTTGACGGGAGGAGCACAGATACGCAGTATTTT. Translation gives CASSFDGRSTDTQYF.

The rearrangement joins TRBV5-1 to TRBJ1-6; D remains unclear. V was shortened by 0 bases and J by 8 bases, with 6 bases between the two germline ends. The length of the CDR3 is 13 residues. Per the germline V gene, CDR1 is SGHRS and CDR2 is YFSETQ. CDR3 sequence reads: CASSLERDSPLHF. CDR3 bases: TGCGCCAGCAGCTTGGAACGCGATTCACCCCTCCACTTT. The full variable domain, in which reference TRBV5-1 and TRBJ1-6 provide the parts outside the CDR3, is KAGVTQTPRYLIKTRGQQVTLSCSPISGHRSVSWYQQTPGQGLQFLFEYFSETQRNKGNFPGRFSGRQFSNSRSEMNVSTLELGDSALYLCASSLERDSPLHFGNGTRLTVT.

This clone was observed a handful of times. The rearrangement joins TRBV5-8 to TRBJ2-7, with D perhaps TRBD1 (5 bases). V lost 0 bases to trimming and J lost 1 base, with 8 bases between them. This CDR3 comprises 14 residues. CDR1 is SGHTS, CDR2 YDEGEE, per germline. CDR3 in DNA: TGTGCCAGCAGCTTGGTGGGGCTATCCTACGAGCAGTACTTC. Protein sequence: CASSLVGLSYEQYF.

This clone was observed a few times. The V call is TRBV10-1, the J call TRBJ1-6; 7 bases line up with TRBD1. The germline CDR1 and CDR2 sequences are WNHNN and SYGVQD (reference sequence). This CDR3 is 15 amino acids long. J gave up 8 bases and V 6 bases, and 10 bases lay outside the gene matches. The CDR3 DNA is TGCGCCAGCAGCCCTTCGACAGGGCGGTATTCACCCCTCCACTTT. It is translated as CASSPSTGRYSPLHF.

This sequence joins TRBV7-9 and TRBJ2-6; TRBD1 matches 7 bases. The CDR3 contains 15 residues. The V and J ends lost 6 bases and 2 bases, in that order; junction bases with no gene match: 4. The germline CDR1 and CDR2 sequences are SEHNR and FQNEAQ (reference sequence). The CDR3 region is CASSSDRAGANVLTF. The CDR3 coding sequence is TGTGCCAGCAGTTCAGACAGGGCTGGGGCCAACGTCCTGACTTTC.

The J gene is TRBJ2-5, the V gene TRBV6-6; 10 bases map to TRBD2. With V trimmed by 2 bases and J by 1 base, 4 bases remained unmatched. Per the germline V gene, CDR1 is MNHNY and CDR2 is SVGAGI (reference sequence). The CDR3 spans 16 residues. CDR3 DNA sequence: TGTGCCAGCAGTTACCGCCTAGCGGGAGCCCAAGAGACCCAGTACTTC. This translates into CASSYRLAGAQETQYF.

This clone occurred once. The chain links TRBV5-4 to TRBJ2-5; 9 bases are a match to TRBD2. Germline V lookup: CDR1 SGHNT, CDR2 YYREEE (reference sequence). CDR3 size: 15 residues. V trimming: 6 bases; J trimming: 5 bases; junction bases outside the gene matches: 11. The CDR3 nucleotides read TGTGCCAGCACCTCGGGAGCGGGAGGTCGCGAGACCCAGTACTTC. Amino acid sequence: CASTSGAGGRETQYF.

This sequence joins TRBV10-3 and TRBJ1-3; no clear D gene. This CDR3 has 17 residues. From germline, CDR1 is ENHRY and CDR2 SYGVKD. V was shortened by 10 bases and J by 0 bases, with 22 bases between the two germline ends. The CDR3 nucleotides are TGTGCCACGAACCACGGGAGAGGGCTAATCTCTGGAAACACCATATATTTT. Translated: CATNHGRGLISGNTIYF.

The chain uses TRBV11-2 and TRBJ2-1; D not certain. Looked up from germline, CDR1 is SGHAT and CDR2 is FQNNGV. The CDR3 totals 12 residues. V shed 3 bases and J shed 7 bases, with 7 bases lying between them. The CDR3: CASSFAGNEQFF. The CDR3 DNA follows: TGTGCCAGCAGCTTCGCCGGGAATGAGCAGTTCTTC.

The chain couples TRBV6-5 to TRBJ1-2; the match to TRBD1 covers 8 bases. The CDR3 covers 15 residues. CDR1 and CDR2 from the germline V gene are MNHEY and SVGAGI. After removal of 6 bases from V and 2 bases from J, the junction contained 8 bases not matched to a gene. The CDR3 nucleotides read TGTGCCAGCAGAACGGACAGGGTCCTAAACTATGGCTACACCTTC. Translated, it gives CASRTDRVLNYGYTF.

The rearrangement joins TRBV12-3 or TRBV12-4 to TRBJ1-4, with D hard to call. Trimming took off 5 bases at V and 2 bases at J, with 6 bases between the two ends. This CDR3 region has 13 residues. Written as DNA, the CDR3 is TGTGCCAGCAGTGTGGCTACTAATGAAAAACTGTTTTTT. Translating gives CASSVATNEKLFF.

V is TRBV10-3 and J is TRBJ2-3, with 7 bases aligning to TRBD2. V was clipped by 3 bases and J by 1 base; unmatched bases: 1. The CDR3 loop spans 14 amino acids. Germline V gene lookup returns CDR1 ENHRY and CDR2 SYGVKD. The CDR3 DNA reads as TGTGCCATCAGTGATGGGGGGGGCACAGATACGCAGTATTTT. Amino acids: CAISDGGGTDTQYF.

V gene TRBV12-3 or TRBV12-4 combines with J gene TRBJ1-6; perhaps TRBD1 as D (5 bases). Trimming removed 6 bases from V and 10 bases from J, with 13 bases in between. The CDR3 length is 13 residues. The CDR3 DNA is TGTGCCAGCAGGAAAGACAGCGGGTCACCCCTCCACTTT. It encodes CASRKDSGSPLHF.